The subject of this entry is one TCR beta chain. The clone's antigen remains unknown. Base-call qualities are not available, and no considerably larger clone is one nucleotide away. The sample belongs to a study of blood T cell repertoires in COVID-19 (dated by TCRdb to the early 2020s). Describing the broader study: The collaborator samples originated in the United States, Italy and Spain and spanned the acute and convalescent phases of COVID-19. The dataset comprised deeply sampled blood TCRbeta repertoires from subjects exposed to, actively infected with, or recovered from COVID-19. The prospective study material was composed of cDNA or gDNA derived from T cells, B-cell-depleted T cells, or PBMCs. HLA class I and class II types, where available, came from metadata supplied by the sample provider rather than from assay-based typing. The sample metadata nearly always contained a de-identified subject ID, COVID-19 status, age in years and sex. The samples were drawn from two sources: the first 160 participants of the ongoing ImmuneRACE study, and over 1,000 subjects contributed by 6 global collaborators. The repertoires were made available in a free public database intended to serve as a resource for research on the immune response to SARS-CoV-2.

TCRbeta CDR3 regions were amplified from genomic DNA using the immunoSEQ Assay, a bias-controlled multiplex PCR. The study's own analysis went as follows. The number of nucleated cells in each sample was estimated from the amplification of reference gene primers within the assay. Sequence reads were collapsed and filtered to measure the absolute abundance of every unique TCRbeta CDR3 rearrangement. For each sample, productive Simpson clonality was calculated as the square root of Simpson's diversity index across productive rearrangements. The clones in this table, taken by TCRdb from immuneACCESS, are in-frame only. Not every clone is retained; where verified, under half of the shortfall comes from an unresolved V gene, and the cause of the rest is unknown. That table is the source of V, J and clone size, and D and trimming were worked out from the DNA. Within this sample are 57,000 or so clones, with about 85% of them counted one time only. Jointly, the top ten make up roughly 5% of the sample.

The germline V end is reduced by 6 bases and the J end by 1 base; junction bases left unmatched: 3. The germline V gene (reference sequence) gives CDR1 as MNHEY and CDR2 as SMNVEV. The CDR3 numbers 15 residues from cysteine through phenylalanine. The DNA shown is the 45-base CDR3, in frame from base 1. Beyond this particular receptor, the publication reports: The quantity of clinical and demographic metadata differed by source and by participant and was supplied without curation.

The collaborating institutions used their own protocols to collect whole blood in K2EDTA tubes. For TCRbeta analysis, collaborators shipped samples as frozen whole blood, isolated PBMCs, or DNA extracted from either of those sample types. The sample taken for sequencing was peripheral blood. This TCR was recovered from a man aged 65 to 85 with acute or convalescent COVID-19. The chain is assembled from TRBV27 and TRBJ2-2, and 9 junctional nucleotides match TRBD1. The bases are TGTGCCAGCAGGACGGGACAGGGGAACACCGGGGAGCTGTTTTTT. Translation gives CASRTGQGNTGELFF.